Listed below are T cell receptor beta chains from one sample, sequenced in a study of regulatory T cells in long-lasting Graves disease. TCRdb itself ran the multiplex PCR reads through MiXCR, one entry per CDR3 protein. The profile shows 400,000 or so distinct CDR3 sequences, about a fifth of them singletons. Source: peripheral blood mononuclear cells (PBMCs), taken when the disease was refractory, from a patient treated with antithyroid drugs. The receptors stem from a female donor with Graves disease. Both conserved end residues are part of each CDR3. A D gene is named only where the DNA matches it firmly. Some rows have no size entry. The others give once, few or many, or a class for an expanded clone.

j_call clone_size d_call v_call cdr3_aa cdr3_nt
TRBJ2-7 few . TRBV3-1 CASSQGAGVSYEQYF TGTGCCAGCAGCCAAGGGGCAGGGGTCTCCTACGAGCAGTACTTC
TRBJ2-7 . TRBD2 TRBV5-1 CASSLSLAGVSSGEQYF TGCGCCAGCAGCTTGAGTCTAGCGGGAGTGTCCTCGGGCGAGCAGTACTTC
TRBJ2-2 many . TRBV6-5 CASSYSTGELFF TGTGCCAGCAGTTACTCCACCGGGGAGCTGTTTTTT
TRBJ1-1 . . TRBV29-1 CSVDIVRAEAFF TGCAGCGTTGACATCGTGAGGGCTGAAGCTTTCTTT
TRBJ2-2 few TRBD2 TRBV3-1 CASSQALAGGNTGELFF TGTGCCAGCAGCCAAGCCCTAGCGGGAGGGAACACCGGGGAGCTGTTTTTT
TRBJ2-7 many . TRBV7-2 CASSLAGVVNEQYF TGTGCCAGCAGCTTAGCGGGAGTTGTGAACGAGCAGTACTTC
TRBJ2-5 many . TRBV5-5 CASSLFVQETQYF TGTGCCAGCAGCTTATTCGTTCAGGAGACCCAGTACTTC
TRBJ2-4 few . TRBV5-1 CASSLAGGPKNIQYF TGCGCCAGCAGCTTGGCCGGGGGTCCCAAAAACATTCAGTACTTC
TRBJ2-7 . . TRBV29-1 CSVLPRETYEQYF TGCAGCGTTTTACCCAGGGAGACCTACGAGCAGTACTTC
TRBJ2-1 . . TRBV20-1 CSARDLHTHGYNEQFF TGCAGTGCTAGAGATCTGCACACCCATGGCTACAATGAGCAGTTCTTC
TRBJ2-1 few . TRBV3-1 CASSQSTLARQFF TGTGCCAGCAGCCAATCGACCCTAGCGCGGCAGTTCTTC
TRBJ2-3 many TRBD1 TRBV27 CATNRDRGWVDTQYF TGTGCCACTAACCGGGACAGGGGATGGGTAGATACGCAGTATTTT
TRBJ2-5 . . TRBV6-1 CARIETQYF TGTGCCAGAATCGAGACCCAGTACTTC
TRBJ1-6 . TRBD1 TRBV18 CASSIRDSGSPLHF TGTGCCAGCTCAATCCGGGACAGCGGTTCACCCCTCCACTTT
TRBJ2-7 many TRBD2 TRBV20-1 CSARDRKREIYEQYF TGCAGTGCTAGAGATCGTAAGCGGGAGATCTACGAGCAGTACTTC
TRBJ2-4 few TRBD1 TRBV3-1 CASSRGQGLAKNIQYF TGTGCCAGCAGCCGGGGACAGGGGTTGGCCAAAAACATTCAGTACTTC
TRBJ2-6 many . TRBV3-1 CASSPQGANVLTF TGTGCCAGCAGCCCCCAGGGGGCCAACGTCCTGACTTTC
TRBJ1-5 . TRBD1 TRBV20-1 CSAFLLGDSQPQHF TGCAGTGCTTTCCTCCTTGGGGACAGTCAGCCCCAGCATTTT
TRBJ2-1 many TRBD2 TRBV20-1 CSARVGGAEDEQFF TGCAGTGCTAGAGTGGGAGGGGCAGAGGATGAGCAGTTCTTC
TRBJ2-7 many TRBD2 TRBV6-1 CASSGLAGSSYEQYF TGTGCCAGCAGCGGACTAGCGGGGAGCTCCTACGAGCAGTACTTC
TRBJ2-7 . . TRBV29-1 CSVDKAGSEQYF TGCAGCGTTGACAAAGCAGGCAGCGAGCAGTACTTC
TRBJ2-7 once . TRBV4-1 CASSQVSRVPAYEQYF TGCGCCAGCAGCCAAGTGTCGAGGGTACCCGCCTACGAGCAGTACTTC
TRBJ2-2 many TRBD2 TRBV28 CDGGESLAGELFF TGTGATGGGGGGGAGAGCCTGGCCGGGGAGCTGTTTTTT
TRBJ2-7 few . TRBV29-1 CSVEDPRNSAGEQYF TGCAGCGTTGAAGATCCGAGAAACTCCGCAGGGGAGCAGTACTTC
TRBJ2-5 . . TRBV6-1 CASSLGVAALGQETQYF TGTGCCAGCAGCCTCGGCGTAGCGGCCTTGGGGCAAGAGACCCAGTACTTC
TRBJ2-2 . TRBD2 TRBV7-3 CASRSGLAGGELFF TGTGCCAGCAGATCCGGACTAGCGGGAGGGGAGCTGTTTTTT
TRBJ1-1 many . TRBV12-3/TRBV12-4 CASSWALRQGEAFF TGTGCCAGCAGTTGGGCTTTGCGCCAGGGTGAAGCTTTCTTT
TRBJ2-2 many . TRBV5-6 CASRGVGNTGELFF TGTGCCAGCAGAGGGGTAGGGAACACCGGGGAGCTGTTTTTT
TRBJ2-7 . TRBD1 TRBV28 CASLQGAGYEQYF TGTGCCAGCTTACAGGGGGCGGGCTACGAGCAGTACTTC
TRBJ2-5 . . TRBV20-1 CSARGWTVKRQETQYF TGCAGTGCTAGAGGGTGGACTGTAAAAAGACAAGAGACCCAGTACTTC
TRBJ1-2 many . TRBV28 CASSFQGGVGDSYTF TGTGCCAGCAGTTTTCAGGGAGGGGTGGGAGACAGCTACACCTTC
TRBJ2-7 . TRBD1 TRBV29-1 CSATGESYEQYF TGCAGTGCGACAGGGGAGTCCTACGAGCAGTACTTC
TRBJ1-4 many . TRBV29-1 CSGQTGGGTREKLFF TGCAGCGGCCAGACCGGGGGAGGGACGCGTGAAAAACTGTTTTTT
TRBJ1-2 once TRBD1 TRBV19 CASSYAVGQGDGYTF TGTGCCAGTAGTTATGCTGTCGGGCAGGGGGATGGCTACACCTTC
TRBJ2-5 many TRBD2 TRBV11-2 CASSSLLAGGNETQYF TGTGCCAGCAGCTCCTTACTAGCGGGAGGAAATGAGACCCAGTACTTC
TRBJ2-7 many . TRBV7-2 CASSLEQVQYF TGTGCCAGCAGCTTAGAGCAGGTTCAGTACTTC
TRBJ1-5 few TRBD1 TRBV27 CASSRLGQGRGQPQHF TGTGCCAGCAGCCGACTCGGACAGGGGCGGGGTCAGCCCCAGCATTTT
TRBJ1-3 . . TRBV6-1 CASGESGNTIYF TGTGCCAGCGGCGAGTCTGGAAACACCATATATTTT
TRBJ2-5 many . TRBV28 CASSPDRGEGTQYF TGTGCCAGCAGCCCCGACAGAGGGGAAGGGACCCAGTACTTC
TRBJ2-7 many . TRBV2 CASSESQAEQYF TGTGCCAGCAGTGAATCTCAAGCCGAGCAGTACTTC
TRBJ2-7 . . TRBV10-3 CAISELGEQYF TGTGCCATCAGTGAGCTCGGGGAGCAGTACTTC
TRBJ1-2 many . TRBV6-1 CASSFGPGQGYGYTF TGTGCCAGCAGCTTTGGCCCCGGGCAGGGATATGGCTACACCTTC
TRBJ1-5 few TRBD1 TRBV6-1 CASSQGVNKPQHF TGTGCCAGCAGTCAGGGGGTGAATAAGCCCCAGCATTTT
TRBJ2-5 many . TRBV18 CASSPGSETQYF TGTGCCAGCAGCCCGGGAAGCGAGACCCAGTACTTC
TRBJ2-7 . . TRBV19 CAGSNGPGYEQYF TGTGCCGGTAGTAACGGGCCGGGGTACGAGCAGTACTTC
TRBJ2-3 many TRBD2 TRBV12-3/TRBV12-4 CASSPGLAGASTDTQYF TGTGCCAGCAGTCCGGGACTAGCGGGAGCGAGCACAGATACGCAGTATTTT
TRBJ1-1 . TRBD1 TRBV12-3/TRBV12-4 CASSWDLGGRAFF TGTGCCAGCAGTTGGGACCTAGGGGGCAGAGCTTTCTTT
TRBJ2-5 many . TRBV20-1 CSARGRQETQYF TGCAGTGCTAGGGGACGCCAAGAGACCCAGTACTTC
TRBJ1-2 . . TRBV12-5 CASGPSRGGYGYTF TGTGCTAGTGGTCCCTCGAGGGGTGGGTATGGCTACACCTTC